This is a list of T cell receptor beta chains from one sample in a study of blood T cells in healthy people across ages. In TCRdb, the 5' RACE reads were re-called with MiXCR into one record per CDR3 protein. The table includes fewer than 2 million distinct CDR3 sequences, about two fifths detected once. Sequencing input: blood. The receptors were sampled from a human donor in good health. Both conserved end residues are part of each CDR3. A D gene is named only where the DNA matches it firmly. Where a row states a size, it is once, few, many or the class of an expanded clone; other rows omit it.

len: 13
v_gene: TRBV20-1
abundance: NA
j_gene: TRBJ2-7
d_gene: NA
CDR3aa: CSATGERSGEQYF
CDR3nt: TGCAGTGCAACTGGGGAACGCTCGGGGGAGCAGTACTTC

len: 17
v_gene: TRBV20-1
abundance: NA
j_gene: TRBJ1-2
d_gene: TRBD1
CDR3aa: CSARDTGGLALNYGYTF
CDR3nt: TGCAGTGCTAGAGATACAGGGGGCCTAGCCCTTAACTATGGCTACACCTTC

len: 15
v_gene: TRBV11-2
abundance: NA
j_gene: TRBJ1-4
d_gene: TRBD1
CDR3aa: CASSIRQGLYEKLFF
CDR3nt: TGTGCCAGCAGCATACGACAGGGATTATATGAAAAACTGTTTTTT

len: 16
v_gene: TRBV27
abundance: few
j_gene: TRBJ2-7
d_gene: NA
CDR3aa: CASSPTPDTIVYEQYF
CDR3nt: TGTGCCAGCAGTCCCACCCCGGATACTATAGTCTACGAGCAGTACTTC

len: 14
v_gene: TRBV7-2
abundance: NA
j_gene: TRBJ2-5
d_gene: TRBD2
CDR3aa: CASSFGRGPYGQYF
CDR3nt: TGTGCCAGCAGCTTTGGGAGGGGACCCTACGGGCAGTACTTC

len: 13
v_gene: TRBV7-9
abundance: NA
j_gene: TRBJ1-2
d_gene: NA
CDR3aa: CAGSLDVSVGYTF
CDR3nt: TGTGCCGGCAGCTTAGACGTTTCTGTTGGCTACACCTTC

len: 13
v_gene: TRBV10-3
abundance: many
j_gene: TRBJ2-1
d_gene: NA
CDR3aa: CASLGMPDDEQFF
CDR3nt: TGTGCCAGCCTGGGGATGCCGGACGATGAGCAGTTCTTC

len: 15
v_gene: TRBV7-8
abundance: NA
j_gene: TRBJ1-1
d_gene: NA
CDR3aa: CASSPLAVLDREAFF
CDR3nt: TGTGCCAGCAGCCCCCTGGCGGTCCTAGACCGTGAAGCTTTCTTT

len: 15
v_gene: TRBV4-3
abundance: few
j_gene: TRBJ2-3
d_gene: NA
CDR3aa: CASSLQRASTDTQYF
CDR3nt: TGCGCCAGCAGCCTTCAGAGGGCCTCCACAGATACGCAGTATTTT

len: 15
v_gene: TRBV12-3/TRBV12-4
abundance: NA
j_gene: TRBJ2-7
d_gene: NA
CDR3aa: CASSFFGTPAGEQYF
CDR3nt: TGTGCCAGCAGTTTTTTTGGGACACCCGCGGGGGAGCAGTACTTC

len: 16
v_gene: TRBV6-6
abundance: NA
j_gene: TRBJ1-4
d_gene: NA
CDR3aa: CASRPTYGGAFEKLFF
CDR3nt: TGTGCCAGCAGGCCTACCTATGGGGGGGCTTTTGAAAAACTGTTTTTT